This T cell receptor beta chain comes out of a study of a mutant IDH1 vaccine in newly diagnosed glioma. The sample's time point: baseline, week 1 (first vaccination visit). Treatment: pre-vaccination baseline after standard-of-care therapy. Donors' newly diagnosed IDH1-mutant WHO grade 3 or 4 astrocytomas lacked nuclear ATRX. Method: immunoSEQ multiplex PCR; TCRdb's copy keeps in-frame clones and lacks some. Of approximately 100,000 clones in the sample, approximately 90% were seen once. The V end was cut by 0 bases, the J end by 1 base, with 11 bases between. Germline assignment: CDR1 SGDLS and CDR2 YYNGEE. There are 15 residues in the CDR3.

This clonotype was sampled from a woman aged 50 to 60 with glioma. The input for sequencing was PBMCs, taken from a glioma patient treated with radiotherapy, temozolomide or both. The V and J genes are TRBV9 and TRBJ2-7; possibly TRBD1 for D (6 bases). The CDR3 loop is CASSVGQVGSYEQYF. In DNA, the CDR3 is TGTGCCAGCAGCGTAGGACAGGTTGGTTCCTACGAGCAGTACTTC.